Included here is one TCR beta chain sequence, with context. One entry per CDR3 protein results from TCRdb running MiXCR on the RT-PCR reads. The table lists about 170,000 distinct CDR3 sequences, roughly 12% of them singletons, with 25% to 30% in the top ten. This entry comes from a study of response to subunit inactivated influenza vaccine. The sample was also linked to a second study, of T cells expressing NK-cell markers. From that study: Beta-chain TCR cDNA was generated via 5'RACE template switching with UMIs. Seven of the eight sequenced donors were classified as HCMV-seropositive, and one was classified as seronegative. Sorting of alpha-beta TCR T cells alone was achieved in several experiments with an anti-gamma-delta TCR antibody. CD8+ T cells in roughly six donors included dominant NKG2C+ clonotypes at 1.0-7.0%. The CD3+CD56-NKG2C+ fraction of several donors was also led by these clonotypes.

This receptor was obtained from a man in his forties or fifties who received an inactivated influenza vaccine. Sequenced material: CD8+ T cells sorted from PBMCs, taken about 11 days after vaccination.

In DNA, the CDR3 is TGTGCAAGTCGCATCCGACCCCCACAGGCTGGAAACACCATATATTTT. Amino acid sequence: CASRIRPPQAGNTIYF. The chain joins TRBV12-2 to TRBJ1-3; TRBD1, the table's D call, lacks a check against the DNA. TRBV12-2 has pseudogene status. This CDR3 contains 16 residues.